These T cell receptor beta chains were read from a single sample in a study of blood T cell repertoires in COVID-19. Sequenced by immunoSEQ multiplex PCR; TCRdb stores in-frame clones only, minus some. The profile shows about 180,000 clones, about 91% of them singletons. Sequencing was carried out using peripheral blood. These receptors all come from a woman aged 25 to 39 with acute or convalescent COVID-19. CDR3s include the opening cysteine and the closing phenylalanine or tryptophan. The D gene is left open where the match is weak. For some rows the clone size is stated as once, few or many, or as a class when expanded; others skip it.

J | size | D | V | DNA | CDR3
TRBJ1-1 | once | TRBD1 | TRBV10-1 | TGCGCCAGCAGTGGGAGACAGGGGTCGAACACTGAAGCTTTCTTT | CASSGRQGSNTEAFF
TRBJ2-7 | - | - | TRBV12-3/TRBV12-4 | TGTGCCAGCAGCATAGAGGGCTACGAGCAGTACTTC | CASSIEGYEQYF
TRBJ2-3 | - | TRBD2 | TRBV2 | TGTGCCAGCAGGCCGGGACTAGCAACCGATACGCAGTATTTT | CASRPGLATDTQYF
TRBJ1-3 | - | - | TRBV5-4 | TGTGCCAGCAGCTTGGACAGAAACACCATATATTTT | CASSLDRNTIYF
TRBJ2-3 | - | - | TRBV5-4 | TGTGCCAGCGGTTCTAACCAGGGCACAGATACGCAGTATTTT | CASGSNQGTDTQYF
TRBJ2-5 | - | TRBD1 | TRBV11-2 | TGTGCCAGCAACCTTCCCCCGGGACAGGCCCCTTGGGAGACCCAGTACTTC | CASNLPPGQAPWETQYF
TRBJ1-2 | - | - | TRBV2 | TGTGCCAGCATCTTCGACTATGGCTACACCTTC | CASIFDYGYTF
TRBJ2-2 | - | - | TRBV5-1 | TGCGCCAGCAGCTTAACAGCCGCCGGGGAGCTGTTTTTT | CASSLTAAGELFF
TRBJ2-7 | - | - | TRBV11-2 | TGTGCCAGCAGCTTAGTTCCTAGTGAGGCCTACGAGCAGTACTTC | CASSLVPSEAYEQYF
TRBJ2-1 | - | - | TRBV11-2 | TGTGCCAGCAGCTTAGATTTTGGGAGCCCGAATGAGCAGTTCTTC | CASSLDFGSPNEQFF
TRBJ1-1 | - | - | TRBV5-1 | TGCGCCAGCCGCGTACAGGGGAACACTGAAGCTTTCTTT | CASRVQGNTEAFF
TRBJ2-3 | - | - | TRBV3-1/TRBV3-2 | TGTGCCAGCAGCCAAGCTTTCTCCACAGATACGCAGTATTTT | CASSQAFSTDTQYF
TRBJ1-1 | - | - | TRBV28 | TGTGCCAGCAGTGTCCCCAGCGCCACTGAAGCTTTCTTT | CASSVPSATEAFF
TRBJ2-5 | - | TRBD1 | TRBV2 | TGTGCCATCCGGACAGGGGAAGAGACCCAGTACTTC | CAIRTGEETQYF
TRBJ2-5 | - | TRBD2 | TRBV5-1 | TGCGCCAGCAGCAGCGGGGCAAACATCTACCAAGAGACCCAGTACTTC | CASSSGANIYQETQYF
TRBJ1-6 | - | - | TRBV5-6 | TGTGCCAGCAGCTCGGTAAACGGTTATAATTCACCCCTCCACTTT | CASSSVNGYNSPLHF
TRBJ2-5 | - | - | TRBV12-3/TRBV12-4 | TGTGCCAGCAGTACGGACAGCCTCGGGACCCAGTACTTC | CASSTDSLGTQYF
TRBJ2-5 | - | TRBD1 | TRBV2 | TGTGCCAGCAGTCTCGACCGGGACAGGGGAGAGACCCAGTACTTC | CASSLDRDRGETQYF
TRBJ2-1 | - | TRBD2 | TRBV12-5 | TGTGCTAGTGGTTTAGAAGCGGGGTACAATGAGCAGTTCTTC | CASGLEAGYNEQFF
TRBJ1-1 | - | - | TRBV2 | TGTGCCAGCAGTGCTAACGGGTATCCGGGAGGTGAAGCTTTCTTT | CASSANGYPGGEAFF
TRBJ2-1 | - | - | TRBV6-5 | TGTGCCAGCAGAGAGGGTAGTTGGTTCTCCCAGTTCTTC | CASREGSWFSQFF
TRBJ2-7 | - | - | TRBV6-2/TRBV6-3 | TGTGCCAGCAGTTACGAGGCAAGCTCCTACGAGCAGTACTTC | CASSYEASSYEQYF
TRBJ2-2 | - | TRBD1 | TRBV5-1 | TGCGCCAGCAGCCTAGCCGGGACAGGACCTGGGGAGCTGTTTTTT | CASSLAGTGPGELFF
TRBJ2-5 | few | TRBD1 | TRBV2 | TGTGCCAGCAGCGGCCGACAGGGTGAAGAGACCCAGTACTTC | CASSGRQGEETQYF
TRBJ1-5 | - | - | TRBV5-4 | TGTGCCAGCAGCTTTCCCGAAGACGAGGGTAGCAATCAGCCCCAGCATTTT | CASSFPEDEGSNQPQHF
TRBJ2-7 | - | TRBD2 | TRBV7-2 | TGTGCCAGCAGCCGGGACTACTCCTACGAGCAGTACTTC | CASSRDYSYEQYF
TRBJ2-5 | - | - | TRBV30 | TGTGCCTGGAGTGGGGCAGGGAACGCCTGGGAGACCCAGTACTTC | CAWSGAGNAWETQYF
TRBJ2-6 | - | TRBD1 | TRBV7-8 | TGTGCCAGCAGCTTTGACAGGGCTGGGGCCAACGTCCTGACTTTC | CASSFDRAGANVLTF